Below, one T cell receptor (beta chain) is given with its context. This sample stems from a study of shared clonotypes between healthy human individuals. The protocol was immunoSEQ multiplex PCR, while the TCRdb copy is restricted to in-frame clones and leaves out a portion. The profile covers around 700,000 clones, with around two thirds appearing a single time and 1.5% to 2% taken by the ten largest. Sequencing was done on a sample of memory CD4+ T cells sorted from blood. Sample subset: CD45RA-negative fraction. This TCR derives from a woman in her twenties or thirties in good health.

The DNA of the CDR3 is TGTGCCAGCAGCGCGAGGGAGGCAGATTTTCATGAGCAGTTCTTC. Protein: CASSAREADFHEQFF. The chain has TRBV11-2 and TRBJ2-1; tentative D call: TRBD2 (6 bases). V was trimmed by 5 bases and J by 8 bases, leaving 19 bases between them. The CDR3 contains 15 residues. CDR1 and CDR2 (germline): SGHAT, FQNNGV.